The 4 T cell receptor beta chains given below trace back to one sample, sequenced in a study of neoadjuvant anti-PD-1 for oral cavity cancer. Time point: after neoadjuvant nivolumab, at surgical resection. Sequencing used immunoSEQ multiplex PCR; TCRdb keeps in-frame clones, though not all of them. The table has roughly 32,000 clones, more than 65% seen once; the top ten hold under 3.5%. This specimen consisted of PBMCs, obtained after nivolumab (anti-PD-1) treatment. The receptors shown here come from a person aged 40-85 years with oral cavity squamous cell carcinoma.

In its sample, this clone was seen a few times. The CDR3 protein is CASSPGLPGQTNYGYTF. The CDR3 DNA is TGTGCCAGCAGCCCCGGGCTCCCGGGACAGACTAACTATGGCTACACCTTC. The chain combines TRBV7-9 with TRBJ1-2, with 7 bases identical to TRBD1. Germline assignment: CDR1 SEHNR and CDR2 FQNEAQ (reference sequence). With 5 bases clipped from V and 0 bases from J, the junction kept 12 bases outside the gene matches. The length of the CDR3 is 17 residues.

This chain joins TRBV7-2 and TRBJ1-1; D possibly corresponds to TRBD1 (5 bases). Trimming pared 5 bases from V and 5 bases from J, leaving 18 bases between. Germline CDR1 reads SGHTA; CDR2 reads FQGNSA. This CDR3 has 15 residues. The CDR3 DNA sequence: TGTGCCAGCAGCCCACAAAGTCGGGGGAGGACTGAAGCTTTCTTT. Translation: CASSPQSRGRTEAFF.

CDR3 nucleotides: TGTGCCAGCAGGAGGGGGAGGGCGTCGAACACTGAAGCTTTCTTT. It specifies CASRRGRASNTEAFF. This chain links TRBV6-1 with TRBJ1-1; D is perhaps TRBD1 (6 bases). Germline CDR1 MNHNS, CDR2 SASEGT. The V end lost 6 bases, the J end lost 1 base, and 15 bases lay between the germline ends. There are 15 residues in the CDR3.

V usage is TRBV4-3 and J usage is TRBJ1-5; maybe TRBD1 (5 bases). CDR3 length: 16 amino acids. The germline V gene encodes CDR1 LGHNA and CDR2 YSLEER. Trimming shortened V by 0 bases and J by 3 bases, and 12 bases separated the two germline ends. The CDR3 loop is CASSQDRGPPNQPQHF. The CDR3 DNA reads TGCGCCAGCAGCCAAGATCGGGGACCACCCAATCAGCCCCAGCATTTT.